Below are 25 T cell receptor beta chains sequenced from a single sample in a study of CD8+ T cells in alopecia areata. Sequencing relied on a cDNA template that was reverse transcribed from extracted RNA. Clones were sequenced by immunoSEQ multiplex PCR, and TCRdb holds only the in-frame ones, with some missing. The table lists about 150,000 clones, about 89% of them singletons, with over 12% in the top ten. Material: CD8+ T cells sorted from blood, obtained at week 0. The receptors were sampled from a human donor with alopecia areata.

The J gene is TRBJ1-2, the V gene TRBV6-5, with 7 positions matching TRBD1. The CDR3 sequence is 13 residues long. Germline CDR1 MNHEY, CDR2 SVGAGI. V lost 3 bases, J lost 3 bases, and 1 base stayed unmatched. CDR3: CASSYDRDYGYTF. The CDR3 DNA follows: TGTGCCAGCAGTTATGACAGGGACTATGGCTACACCTTC.

The chain joins TRBV30 to TRBJ2-1, with D possibly matching TRBD2 (6 bases). Germline V lookup: CDR1 GTSNPN, CDR2 SVGIG (reference sequence). CDR3 length: 16 amino acids. Trimming pared 8 bases from V and 7 bases from J, leaving 27 bases between. Written as DNA, the CDR3 is TGTGCCATTGATAGAAGCGGGCCCGTCCCGGGGAATGAGCAGTTCTTC. Residues: CAIDRSGPVPGNEQFF.

The V call is TRBV7-9, the J call TRBJ2-3; 10 bases agree with TRBD2. Germline loops: CDR1 SEHNR, CDR2 FQNEAQ (reference sequence). Unmatched junction bases numbered 3, after V lost 2 bases and J lost 1 base. This CDR3 is built from 16 residues. In DNA form, the CDR3 reads TGTGCCAGCAGCTTACCAGGACTAGCGGGCACAGATACGCAGTATTTT. It specifies CASSLPGLAGTDTQYF.

The V call is TRBV6-6, the J call TRBJ2-5; TRBD2 matches at 8 bases. The CDR3 contains 15 residues. J gave up 4 bases and V 6 bases, and 10 bases lay outside the gene matches. CDR1 is MNHNY, CDR2 SVGAGI, per germline (reference sequence). DNA for the CDR3: TGTGCCAGCAGCGCCGGACTAGCAAGTAGAGAGACCCAGTACTTC. Protein product: CASSAGLASRETQYF.

This chain connects TRBV4-1 to TRBJ2-1; D may be TRBD1 (6 bases). The germline CDR1 and CDR2 sequences are MGHRA and YSYEKL. With 3 bases removed from V and 2 bases from J, the gap between germline ends came to 11 bases. The CDR3 sequence is 15 residues long. The CDR3: CASSQRRQAYNEQFF. The CDR3 DNA sequence: TGCGCCAGCAGCCAGAGGAGACAGGCCTACAATGAGCAGTTCTTC.

This clone has only one observation. The chain joins TRBV19 to TRBJ2-3, with 9 bases fitting TRBD1. This CDR3 comprises 15 residues. The V gene's germline CDR1 is LNHDA and CDR2 SQIVND (reference sequence). V dropped 5 bases and J dropped 0; count of bases not matched to a gene: 3. The DNA of the CDR3 is TGTGCCAGTAGTTGGACAGGGGCTAGCACAGATACGCAGTATTTT. This translates into CASSWTGASTDTQYF.

The chain has TRBV2 and TRBJ2-7; D is uncertain. Trimming took off 4 bases at V and 0 bases at J, with 7 bases between the two ends. The CDR3 length is 13 residues. From germline, CDR1 is SNHLY and CDR2 FYNNEI. The DNA for the CDR3 is TGTGCCAGCAGTGTTGCCAGCTCCTACGAGCAGTACTTC. Translating it yields CASSVASSYEQYF.

This chain joins TRBV29-1 and TRBJ1-2; the D is unclear. CDR3 length equals 13 residues. Trimming took off 3 bases at V and 1 base at J, with 9 bases between the two ends. Per germline, CDR1 SQVTM and CDR2 ANQGSEA. In DNA form, the CDR3 reads TGCAGCGTTGACTCTCAAAATAACTATGGCTACACCTTC. Its translation: CSVDSQNNYGYTF.

This clone has only a few counts. The chain carries TRBV6-5 and TRBJ1-5; no clear D. Trimming left V 4 bases short and J 4 bases short, with 8 bases between. The CDR3 sequence is 13 residues long. Germline V gene sequence: CDR1 MNHEY, CDR2 SVGAGI. CDR3 region: CASSFGPNQPQHF. In DNA form, the CDR3 reads TGTGCCAGCAGTTTCGGACCGAATCAGCCCCAGCATTTT.

This chain connects TRBV10-3 to TRBJ2-3; D not certain. The V end was cut by 4 bases, the J end by 2 bases, with 10 bases between. The germline V gene has CDR1 ENHRY and CDR2 SYGVKD. The CDR3 consists of 14 residues. The CDR3, as DNA: TGTGCCATCAGTGTGAGTGAGTTCACAGATACGCAGTATTTT. Protein sequence: CAISVSEFTDTQYF.

In its sample, this clone was seen once. The rearrangement joins TRBV11-2 to TRBJ1-2, with 9 bases lining up with TRBD1. Trimming at V came to 5 bases and at J to 4 bases, leaving 11 bases not matched to a gene. The CDR3 sequence is 16 residues long. The V gene's germline CDR1 is SGHAT and CDR2 FQNNGV. The CDR3 loop is CASSLSPGTGFYGYTF. The CDR3 DNA is TGTGCCAGCAGCCTAAGTCCCGGGACAGGGTTCTATGGCTACACCTTC.

J is TRBJ2-3 and V is TRBV29-1; D is ambiguous. Germline CDR1 SQVTM, CDR2 ANQGSEA. The V gene lost 4 bases and the J gene lost 3 bases, with 11 bases spanning the gap. This CDR3 is 13 amino acids long. Here the CDR3 DNA reads TGCAGCGTTGTTGGTCCAAAAACAGATACGCAGTATTTT. Its protein product is CSVVGPKTDTQYF.

V usage is TRBV19 and J usage is TRBJ2-7; no clear D. The CDR3 is 13 residues long. V was clipped by 3 bases and J by 2 bases, with 8 bases between them. Germline V gene lookup returns CDR1 LNHDA and CDR2 SQIVND (reference sequence). The CDR3 sequence: CASSMGSTYEQYF. In nucleotides, the CDR3 is TGTGCCAGTAGTATGGGAAGCACCTACGAGCAGTACTTC.

The genes are TRBV5-1 and TRBJ2-7; D remains ambiguous. Germline values: CDR1 SGHRS, CDR2 YFSETQ. This CDR3 comprises 13 residues. Trimming stripped 1 base from V and 4 bases from J, with 9 bases between. The chain's CDR3 is CASSLSSTYEQYF. The DNA of the CDR3 is TGCGCCAGCAGCTTGTCCTCCACGTACGAGCAGTACTTC.

The chain employs TRBV9 and TRBJ2-7; possibly TRBD2 for D (6 bases). CDR3 length: 13 amino acids. Deletions cut 3 bases from V and 5 bases from J, with 12 bases between. The V gene's germline CDR1 is SGDLS and CDR2 YYNGEE. CDR3 DNA: TGTGCCAGCAGCGCCGGGACTGGCAACGAGCAGTACTTC. Protein sequence: CASSAGTGNEQYF.

The rearrangement joins TRBV5-1 to TRBJ2-3; D may match TRBD1 or TRBD2 (5 bases each). Trimming pared 0 bases from V and 2 bases from J, leaving 10 bases between. The CDR3 loop spans 15 amino acids. Germline V gene sequence: CDR1 SGHRS, CDR2 YFSETQ. CDR3 bases: TGCGCCAGCAGCTTGGAGGGGAGATACACAGATACGCAGTATTTT. As protein: CASSLEGRYTDTQYF.

The CDR3 DNA is TGTGCCAGCAGCTCTCCTCCGGGACAGGGGGAAGATGGCTACACCTTC. The encoded protein is CASSSPPGQGEDGYTF. This rearrangement joins TRBV7-8 to TRBJ1-2; 11 nucleotides match TRBD1. The J segment lost 6 bases and the V segment lost 4 bases, leaving 10 bases of the junction unmatched. Germline V lookup: CDR1 SGHVS, CDR2 FQNEAQ. The CDR3 is 16 amino acids.

The chain is built from TRBV7-9 and TRBJ2-5, with 8 bases lining up with TRBD2. V lost 4 bases, J lost 5 bases, and 6 bases stayed unmatched. Germline CDR1 is SEHNR and CDR2 is FQNEAQ (reference sequence). CDR3 length equals 14 residues. The CDR3 region has the DNA TGTGCCAGCAGCTACCCGGGAGGGTTCGAGACCCAGTACTTC. Translating it yields CASSYPGGFETQYF.

This clone was counted a single time. The junction does not match germline at one end; this may be a read error. V gene TRBV7-7 combines with J gene TRBJ2-1; 8 bases fit TRBD1. The CDR3 has 17 residues. Germline assignment: CDR1 SSHAT and CDR2 FNYEAQ (reference sequence). CDR3 sequence (DNA): TGTGCTAGCAGCTTAGCGAGGGCCAGGGGGCGACTTAATGAGCAGTTCTTC. It encodes CASSLARARGRLNEQFF.

This clone was recorded once. This chain uses TRBV10-3 with TRBJ1-1; 7 bases match TRBD1. The CDR3 has 14 residues. Germline lookup yields CDR1 ENHRY and CDR2 SYGVKD. The ends lost 0 bases at V and 6 bases at J; junction bases unmatched: 4. As DNA, the CDR3 is TGTGCCATCAGTGAGTCGACCACAGGGGCTGAAGCTTTCTTT. Protein: CAISESTTGAEAFF.

V is TRBV7-9 and J is TRBJ2-7; 9 nucleotides line up with TRBD2. Germline trimming cut 5 bases from V and 2 bases from J; bases unmatched to any gene: 4. Looked up from germline, CDR1 is SEHNR and CDR2 is FQNEAQ (reference sequence). The CDR3 spans 14 residues. CDR3 DNA sequence: TGTGCCAGCAGCCATAGCGGGAGCCCCTACGAGCAGTACTTC. As protein: CASSHSGSPYEQYF.

The V call is TRBV7-2, the J call TRBJ2-7; D might be TRBD1 or TRBD2, each matching 5 bases. Trimming stripped 0 bases from V and 0 bases from J, with 6 bases between. Per germline, CDR1 SGHTA and CDR2 FQGNSA. The CDR3 contains 14 residues. CDR3 in DNA: TGTGCCAGCAGCTTAGCGGGGACCTCCTACGAGCAGTACTTC. This translates into CASSLAGTSYEQYF.

The V and J genes are TRBV29-1 and TRBJ1-1; D gene uncertain. V dropped 1 base and J dropped 0 bases, with 9 bases sitting between them. From germline, CDR1 is SQVTM and CDR2 ANQGSEA. CDR3 length: 14 amino acids. The CDR3 DNA reads as TGCAGCGTTGAAGGTACTAAAATGAACACTGAAGCTTTCTTT. Amino acid sequence: CSVEGTKMNTEAFF.

The chain joins TRBV6-6 to TRBJ2-5; D may be TRBD1 or TRBD2 (7 bases each). Germline V gene lookup returns CDR1 MNHNY and CDR2 SVGAGI (reference sequence). CDR3 length equals 14 residues. V lost 10 bases to trimming and J lost 4 bases, with 19 bases between them. This chain's CDR3 is CATLPQGGRETQYF. The CDR3 DNA reads TGTGCCACCCTCCCCCAGGGGGGGCGAGAGACCCAGTACTTC.

Concerning this clone itself: At one boundary the junction diverges from the germline segment, which might be a read error. This chain joins TRBV14 and TRBJ1-3; the D gene is possibly TRBD1 (5 bases). CDR3 length equals 14 residues. In germline, CDR1 is SGHDN, CDR2 FVKESK. The CDR3 coding sequence is TGTGCCGGCAGCCAACTGGGGGCTGGAAACACCATATATTTT. It encodes CAGSQLGAGNTIYF. Full variable domain (remainder filled in from reference TRBV14 and TRBJ1-3): EAGVTQFPSHSVIEKGQTVTLRCDPISGHDNLYWYRRVMGKEIKFLLHFVKESKQDESGMPNNRFLAERTGGTYSTLKVQPAELEDSGVYFCAGSQLGAGNTIYFGEGSWLTVV.